This T cell receptor (beta chain) was sequenced during a study of graft-versus-host responses after intestinal transplantation. Regarding the study as a whole: Among recipient marrow samples, GvH clones were found; some appeared first in ileum or blood.

The CDR3 is 15 residues long. CDR1 and CDR2 from the germline V gene are SEHNR and FQNEAQ (reference sequence). V was shortened by 2 bases and J by 4 bases, with 12 bases between the two germline ends. Processing of graft tissue released intraepithelial and lamina propria lymphocytes. The assay was immunoSEQ multiplex PCR, and TCRdb's table has in-frame clones only and misses some. The table records over 15,000 clones, roughly 81% of them present only once. Notes on this clone: Antigen unknown.

The source material was ileum tissue, sampled 14 days after transplant. The chain links TRBV7-9 to TRBJ2-1, with a tentative D call TRBD2 (5 bases). The TCR originated in a human patient who received an intestinal transplant, so some T cells may come from the graft donor. The CDR3, as DNA: TGTGCCAGCAGCTTAATCCTAGCAGCTTACAATGAGCAGTTCTTC. Translating it yields CASSLILAAYNEQFF.